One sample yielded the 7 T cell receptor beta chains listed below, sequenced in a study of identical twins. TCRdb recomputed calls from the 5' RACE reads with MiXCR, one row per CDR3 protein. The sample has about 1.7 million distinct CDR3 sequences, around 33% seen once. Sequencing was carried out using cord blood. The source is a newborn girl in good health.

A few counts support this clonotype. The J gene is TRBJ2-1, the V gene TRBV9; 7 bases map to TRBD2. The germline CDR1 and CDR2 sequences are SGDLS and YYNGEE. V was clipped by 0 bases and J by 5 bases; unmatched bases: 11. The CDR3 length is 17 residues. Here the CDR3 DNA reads TGTGCCAGCAGCGTAGCCCTATCGTCGGCGGGAGACAATGAGCAGTTCTTC. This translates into CASSVALSSAGDNEQFF.

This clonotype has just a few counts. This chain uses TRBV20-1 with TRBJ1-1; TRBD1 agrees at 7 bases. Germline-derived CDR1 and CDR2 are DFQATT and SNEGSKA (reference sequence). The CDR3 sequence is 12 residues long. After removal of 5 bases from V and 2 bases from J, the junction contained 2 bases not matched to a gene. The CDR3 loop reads CSADRDNTEAFF. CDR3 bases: TGCAGTGCTGACAGGGACAACACTGAAGCTTTCTTT.

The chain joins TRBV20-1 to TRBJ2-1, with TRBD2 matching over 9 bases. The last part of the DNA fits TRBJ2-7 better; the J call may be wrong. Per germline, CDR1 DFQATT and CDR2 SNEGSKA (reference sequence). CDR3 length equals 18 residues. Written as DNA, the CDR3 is TGCAGTGCTTCCTTGACTAGCGGTAGGTTGAGCTCCTACAATGAGCAGTACTTC. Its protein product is CSASLTSGRLSSYNEQYF.

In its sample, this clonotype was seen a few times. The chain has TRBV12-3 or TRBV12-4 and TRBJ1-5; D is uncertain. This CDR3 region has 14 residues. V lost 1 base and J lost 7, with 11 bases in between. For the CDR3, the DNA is TGTGCCAGCAGTTTAGGACATAAAGTCCAGCCCCAGCATTTT. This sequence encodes CASSLGHKVQPQHF.

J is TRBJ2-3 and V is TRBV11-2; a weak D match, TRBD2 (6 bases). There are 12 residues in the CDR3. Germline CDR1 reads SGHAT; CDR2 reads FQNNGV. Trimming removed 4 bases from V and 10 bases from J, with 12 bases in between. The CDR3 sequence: CASSSWGDPQYF. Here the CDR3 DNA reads TGTGCCAGCAGCTCGTGGGGGGATCCGCAGTATTTT.

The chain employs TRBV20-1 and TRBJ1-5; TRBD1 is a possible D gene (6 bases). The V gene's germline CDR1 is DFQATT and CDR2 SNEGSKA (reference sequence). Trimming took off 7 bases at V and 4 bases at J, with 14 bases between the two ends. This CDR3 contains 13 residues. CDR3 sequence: CSVRGAGNQPQHF. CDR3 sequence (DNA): TGCAGTGTCCGGGGGGCAGGGAATCAGCCCCAGCATTTT.

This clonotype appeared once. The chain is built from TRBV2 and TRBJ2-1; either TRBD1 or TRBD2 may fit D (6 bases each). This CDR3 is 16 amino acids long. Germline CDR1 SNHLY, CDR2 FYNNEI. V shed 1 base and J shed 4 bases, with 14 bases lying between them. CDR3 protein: CASSEGEVGAYNEQFF. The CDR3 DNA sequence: TGTGCCAGCAGTGAAGGGGAGGTGGGGGCATACAATGAGCAGTTCTTC.